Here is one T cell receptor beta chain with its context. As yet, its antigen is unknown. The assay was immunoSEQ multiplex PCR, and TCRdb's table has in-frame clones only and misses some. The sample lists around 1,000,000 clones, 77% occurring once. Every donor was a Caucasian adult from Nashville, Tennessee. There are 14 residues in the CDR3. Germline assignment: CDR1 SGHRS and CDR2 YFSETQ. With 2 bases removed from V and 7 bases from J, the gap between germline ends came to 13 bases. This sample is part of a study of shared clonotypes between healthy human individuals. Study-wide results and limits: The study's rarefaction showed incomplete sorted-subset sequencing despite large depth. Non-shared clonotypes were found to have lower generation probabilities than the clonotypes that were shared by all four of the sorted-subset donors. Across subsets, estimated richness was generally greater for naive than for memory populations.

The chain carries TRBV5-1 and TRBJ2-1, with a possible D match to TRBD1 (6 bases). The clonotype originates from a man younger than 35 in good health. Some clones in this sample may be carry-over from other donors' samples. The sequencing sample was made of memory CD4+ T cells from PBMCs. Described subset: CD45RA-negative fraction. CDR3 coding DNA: TGCGCCAGCAGCTTACAGGGATCGAGGAATGAGCAGTTCTTC. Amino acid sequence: CASSLQGSRNEQFF.